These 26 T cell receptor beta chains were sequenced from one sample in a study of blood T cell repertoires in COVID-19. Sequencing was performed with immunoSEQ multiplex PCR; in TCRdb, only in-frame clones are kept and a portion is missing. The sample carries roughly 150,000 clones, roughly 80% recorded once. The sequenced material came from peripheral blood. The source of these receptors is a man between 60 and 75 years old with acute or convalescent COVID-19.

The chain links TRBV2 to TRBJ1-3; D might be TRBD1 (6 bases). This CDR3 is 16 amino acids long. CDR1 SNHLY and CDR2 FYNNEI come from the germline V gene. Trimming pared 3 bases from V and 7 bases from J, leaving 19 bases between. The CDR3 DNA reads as TGTGCCAGCAGTGACGAATATTGGGCAGGGGACAACACCATATATTTT. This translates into CASSDEYWAGDNTIYF.

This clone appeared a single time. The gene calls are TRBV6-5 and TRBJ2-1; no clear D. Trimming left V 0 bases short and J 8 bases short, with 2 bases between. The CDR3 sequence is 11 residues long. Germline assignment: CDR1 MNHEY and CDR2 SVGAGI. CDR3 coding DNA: TGTGCCAGCAGTTACTCCTATGAGCAGTTCTTC. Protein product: CASSYSYEQFF.

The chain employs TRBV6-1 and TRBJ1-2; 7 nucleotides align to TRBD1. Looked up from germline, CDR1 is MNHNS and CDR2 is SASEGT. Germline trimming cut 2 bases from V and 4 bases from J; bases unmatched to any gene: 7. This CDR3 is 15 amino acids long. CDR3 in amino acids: CASSEQTGASYGYTF. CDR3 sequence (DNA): TGTGCCAGCAGTGAACAAACAGGGGCTAGCTATGGCTACACCTTC.

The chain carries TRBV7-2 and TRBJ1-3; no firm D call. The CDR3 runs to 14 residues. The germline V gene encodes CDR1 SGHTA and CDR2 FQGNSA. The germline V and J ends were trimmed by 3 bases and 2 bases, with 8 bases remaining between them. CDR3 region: CASSFPGTGNTIYF. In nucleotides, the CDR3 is TGTGCCAGCAGCTTCCCCGGGACTGGAAACACCATATATTTT.

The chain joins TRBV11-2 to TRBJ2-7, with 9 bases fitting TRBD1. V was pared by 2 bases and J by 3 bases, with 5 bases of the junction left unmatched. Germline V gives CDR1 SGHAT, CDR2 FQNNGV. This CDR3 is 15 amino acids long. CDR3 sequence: CASSLHPGQGYEQYF. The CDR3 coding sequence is TGTGCCAGCAGCTTACATCCGGGACAGGGCTACGAGCAGTACTTC.

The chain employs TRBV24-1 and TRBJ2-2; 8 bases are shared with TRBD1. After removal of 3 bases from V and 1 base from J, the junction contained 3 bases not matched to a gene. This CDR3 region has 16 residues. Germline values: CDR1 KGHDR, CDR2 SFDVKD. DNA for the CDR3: TGTGCCACCAGTGATGTAGGGACAGGGAACACCGGGGAGCTGTTTTTT. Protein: CATSDVGTGNTGELFF.

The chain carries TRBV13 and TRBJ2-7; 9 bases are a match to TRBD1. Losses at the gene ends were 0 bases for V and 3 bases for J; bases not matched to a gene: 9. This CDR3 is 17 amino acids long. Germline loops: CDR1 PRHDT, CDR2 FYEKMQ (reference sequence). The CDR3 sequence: CASSLGDSGTGNYEQYF. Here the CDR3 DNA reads TGTGCCAGCAGCTTAGGAGATTCCGGGACAGGGAACTACGAGCAGTACTTC. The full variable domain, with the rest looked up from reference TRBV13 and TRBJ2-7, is AAGVIQSPRHLIKEKRETATLKCYPIPRHDTVYWYQQGPGQDPQFLISFYEKMQSDKGSIPDRFSAQQFSDYHSELNMSSLELGDSALYFCASSLGDSGTGNYEQYFGPGTRLTVT.

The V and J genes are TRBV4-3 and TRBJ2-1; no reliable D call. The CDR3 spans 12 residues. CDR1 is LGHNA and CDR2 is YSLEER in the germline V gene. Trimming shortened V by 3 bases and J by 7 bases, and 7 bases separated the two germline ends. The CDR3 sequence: CASSHIRNEQFF. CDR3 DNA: TGCGCCAGCAGCCACATTAGAAATGAGCAGTTCTTC.

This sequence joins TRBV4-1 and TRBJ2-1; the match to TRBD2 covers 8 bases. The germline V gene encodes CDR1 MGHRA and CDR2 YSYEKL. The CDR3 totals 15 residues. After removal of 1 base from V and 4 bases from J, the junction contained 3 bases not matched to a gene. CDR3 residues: CASSQGSGGYNEQFF. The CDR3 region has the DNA TGCGCCAGCAGCCAAGGAAGCGGGGGTTACAATGAGCAGTTCTTC.

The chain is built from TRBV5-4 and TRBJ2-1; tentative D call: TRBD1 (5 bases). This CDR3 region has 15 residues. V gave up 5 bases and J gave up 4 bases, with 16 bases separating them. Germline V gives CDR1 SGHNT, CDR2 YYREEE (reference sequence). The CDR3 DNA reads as TGTGCCAGCAGACGAGACAGCGACGCATACAATGAGCAGTTCTTC. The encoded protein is CASRRDSDAYNEQFF.

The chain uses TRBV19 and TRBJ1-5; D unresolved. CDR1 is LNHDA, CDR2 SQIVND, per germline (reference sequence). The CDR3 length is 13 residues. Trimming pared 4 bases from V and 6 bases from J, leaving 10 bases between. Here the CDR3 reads CASSSEDGQPQHF. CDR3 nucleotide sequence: TGTGCCAGTAGTAGCGAAGATGGTCAGCCCCAGCATTTT.

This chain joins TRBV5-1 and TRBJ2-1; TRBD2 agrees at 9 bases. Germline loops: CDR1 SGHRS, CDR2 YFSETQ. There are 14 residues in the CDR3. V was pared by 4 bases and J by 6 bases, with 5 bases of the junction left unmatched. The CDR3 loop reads CASSPPGLANEQFF. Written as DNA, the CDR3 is TGCGCCAGCAGCCCGCCGGGACTAGCCAATGAGCAGTTCTTC.

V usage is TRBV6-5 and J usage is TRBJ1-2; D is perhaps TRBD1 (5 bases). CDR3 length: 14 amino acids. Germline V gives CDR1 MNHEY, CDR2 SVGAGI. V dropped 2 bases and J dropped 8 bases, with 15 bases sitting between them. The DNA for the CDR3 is TGTGCCAGCAGTTACGGGGGAGGGGCTGGCGGCTACACCTTC. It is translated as CASSYGGGAGGYTF.

The CDR3 is CASSLGLAGGQETQYF. CDR3 coding DNA: TGTGCCAGCAGCCTCGGACTAGCGGGGGGACAAGAGACCCAGTACTTC. The V gene is TRBV9, the J gene TRBJ2-5, with 14 bases matching TRBD2. CDR3 length equals 16 residues. Trimming cost V 4 bases and J 2 bases; bases outside gene matches: 4. The germline V gene encodes CDR1 SGDLS and CDR2 YYNGEE.

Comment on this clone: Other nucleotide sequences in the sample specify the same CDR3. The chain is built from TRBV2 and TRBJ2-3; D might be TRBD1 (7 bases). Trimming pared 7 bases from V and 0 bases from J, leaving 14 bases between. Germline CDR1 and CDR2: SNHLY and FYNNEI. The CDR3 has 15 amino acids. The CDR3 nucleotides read TGTGCCAGCAACGAACAGGGGACTAGCACAGATACGCAGTATTTT. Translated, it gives CASNEQGTSTDTQYF.

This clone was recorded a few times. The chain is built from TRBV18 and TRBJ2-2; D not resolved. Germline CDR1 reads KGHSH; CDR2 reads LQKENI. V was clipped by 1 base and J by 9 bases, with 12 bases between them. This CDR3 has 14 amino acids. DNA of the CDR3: TGTGCCAGCTCACCACGGGCCCAGGAAAGGGAGCTGTTTTTT. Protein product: CASSPRAQERELFF.

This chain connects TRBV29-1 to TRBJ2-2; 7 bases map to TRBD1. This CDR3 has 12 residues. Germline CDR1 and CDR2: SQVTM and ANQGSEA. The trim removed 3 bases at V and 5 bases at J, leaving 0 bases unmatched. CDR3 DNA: TGCAGCGTTGAGACAGGGACCGGGGAGCTGTTTTTT. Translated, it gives CSVETGTGELFF.

Here the CDR3 DNA reads TGTGCCAGCTCACAACAAACAAGGGGCCCAACCTCTGGAAACACCATATATTTT. Protein product: CASSQQTRGPTSGNTIYF. The chain links TRBV18 to TRBJ1-3; TRBD1 might be the D (5 bases). Trimming pared 4 bases from V and 0 bases from J, leaving 19 bases between. CDR3 length: 18 amino acids. CDR1 and CDR2 (germline): KGHSH, LQKENI.

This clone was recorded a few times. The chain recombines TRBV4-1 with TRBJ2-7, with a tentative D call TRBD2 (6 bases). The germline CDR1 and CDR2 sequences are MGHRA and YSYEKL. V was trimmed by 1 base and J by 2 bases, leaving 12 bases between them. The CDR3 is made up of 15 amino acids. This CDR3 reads CASSQGTNTAYEQYF. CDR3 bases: TGCGCCAGCAGCCAAGGGACTAATACTGCCTACGAGCAGTACTTC.

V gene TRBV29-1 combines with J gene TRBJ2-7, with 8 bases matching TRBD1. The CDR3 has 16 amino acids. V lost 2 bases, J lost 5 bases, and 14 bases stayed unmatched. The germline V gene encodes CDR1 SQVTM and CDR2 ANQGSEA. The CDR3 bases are TGCAGCGTTGAACAGGCGTTGACAGGGGTAAGGGACGAGCAGTACTTC. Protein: CSVEQALTGVRDEQYF.

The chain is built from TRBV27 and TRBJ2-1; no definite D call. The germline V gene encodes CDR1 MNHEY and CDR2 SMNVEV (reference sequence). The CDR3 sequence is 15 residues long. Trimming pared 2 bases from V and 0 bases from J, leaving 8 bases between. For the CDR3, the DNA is TGTGCCAGCAGTTTAGGCCTCAGCTCCTACAATGAGCAGTTCTTC. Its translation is CASSLGLSSYNEQFF.

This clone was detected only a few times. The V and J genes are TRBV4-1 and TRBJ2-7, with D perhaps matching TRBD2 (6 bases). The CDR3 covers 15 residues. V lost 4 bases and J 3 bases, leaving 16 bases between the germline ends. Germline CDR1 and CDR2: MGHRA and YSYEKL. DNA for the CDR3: TGCGCCAGCAGCCTGGGCCCGGCGGGGAGCTACGAGCAGTACTTC. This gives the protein CASSLGPAGSYEQYF.

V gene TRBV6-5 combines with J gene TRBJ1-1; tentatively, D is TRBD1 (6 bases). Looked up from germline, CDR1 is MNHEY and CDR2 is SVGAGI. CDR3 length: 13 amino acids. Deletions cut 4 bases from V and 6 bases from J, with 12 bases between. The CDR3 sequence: CASSSTGIAEAFF. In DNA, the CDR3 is TGTGCCAGCAGTTCTACAGGGATCGCTGAAGCTTTCTTT.

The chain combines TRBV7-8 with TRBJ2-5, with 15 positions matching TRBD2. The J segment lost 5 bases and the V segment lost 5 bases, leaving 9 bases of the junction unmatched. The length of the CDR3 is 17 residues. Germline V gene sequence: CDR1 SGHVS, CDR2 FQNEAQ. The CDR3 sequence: CASSTIGTSGGYETQYF. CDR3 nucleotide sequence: TGTGCCAGCAGCACTATTGGGACTAGCGGGGGGTATGAGACCCAGTACTTC.

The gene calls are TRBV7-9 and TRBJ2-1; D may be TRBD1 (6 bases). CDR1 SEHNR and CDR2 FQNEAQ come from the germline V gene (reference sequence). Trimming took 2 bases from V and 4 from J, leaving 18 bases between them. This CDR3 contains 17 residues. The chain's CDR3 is CASSLSRGPESYNEQFF. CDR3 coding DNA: TGTGCCAGCAGCTTATCCAGGGGTCCCGAATCATACAATGAGCAGTTCTTC.

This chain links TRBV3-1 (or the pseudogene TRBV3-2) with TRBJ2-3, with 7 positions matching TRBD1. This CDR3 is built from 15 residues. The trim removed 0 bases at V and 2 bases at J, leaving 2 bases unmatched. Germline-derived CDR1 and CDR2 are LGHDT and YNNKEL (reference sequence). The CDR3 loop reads CASSQDGTATDTQYF. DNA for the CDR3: TGTGCCAGCAGCCAAGACGGGACAGCCACAGATACGCAGTATTTT.